A selection of T cell receptor beta chains follows, all from one sample in a study of T cells in Graves' hyperthyroidism and ophthalmopathy. One entry per CDR3 protein, called by TCRdb with MiXCR from the multiplex PCR reads. The repertoire holds about 620,000 distinct CDR3 sequences, with about a sixth as singletons. What was sequenced was blood. The receptors originated from a woman aged 25-40 years with Graves' hyperthyroidism. Each CDR3 is given with its conserved first and last residue. Fields, in order: J gene, V gene, D gene, clone size, CDR3 protein, CDR3 DNA. A D gene is named only where the DNA matches it firmly. The size entry is marked missing in some rows and otherwise reads once, few, many or a size class.

j_call: TRBJ1-4
v_call: TRBV2
d_call: .
clone_size: once
cdr3_aa: CASAPSDGKLFF
cdr3_nt: TGTGCCAGCGCACCTAGCGATGGAAAACTGTTTTTT

j_call: TRBJ2-1
v_call: TRBV6-1
d_call: .
clone_size: few
cdr3_aa: CAITRLVFGNEQFF
cdr3_nt: TGTGCCATCACAAGACTAGTCTTCGGCAATGAGCAGTTCTTC

j_call: TRBJ2-7
v_call: TRBV9
d_call: .
clone_size: .
cdr3_aa: CASSAPGAPTYEQYF
cdr3_nt: TGTGCCAGCAGTGCCCCCGGGGCACCAACCTACGAGCAGTACTTC

j_call: TRBJ1-1
v_call: TRBV6-4
d_call: .
clone_size: many
cdr3_aa: CASSDSEAGDTEAFF
cdr3_nt: TGTGCCAGCAGTGACTCTGAGGCGGGGGACACTGAAGCTTTCTTT

j_call: TRBJ2-3
v_call: TRBV4-1
d_call: TRBD2
clone_size: .
cdr3_aa: CASSQEKTSGKADTQYF
cdr3_nt: TGCGCCAGCAGCCAAGAGAAAACTAGCGGGAAAGCAGATACGCAGTATTTT

j_call: TRBJ2-3
v_call: TRBV6-2/TRBV6-3
d_call: .
clone_size: few
cdr3_aa: CASSHGGSTLSTDTQYF
cdr3_nt: TGTGCCAGCAGTCACGGGGGTTCGACACTAAGCACAGATACGCAGTATTTT

j_call: TRBJ1-5
v_call: TRBV6-1
d_call: .
clone_size: few
cdr3_aa: CASRKDTRLSHQPQHF
cdr3_nt: TGTGCCAGCAGGAAGGACACTCGACTGAGCCATCAGCCCCAGCATTTT

j_call: TRBJ1-5
v_call: TRBV5-8
d_call: .
clone_size: many
cdr3_aa: CASSLHPNQPQHF
cdr3_nt: TGTGCCAGCAGCTTGCATCCAAATCAGCCCCAGCATTTT

j_call: TRBJ1-5
v_call: TRBV3-1
d_call: .
clone_size: many
cdr3_aa: CASSQTAQPQHF
cdr3_nt: TGTGCCAGCAGCCAAACGGCCCAGCCCCAGCATTTT

j_call: TRBJ1-2
v_call: TRBV12-3/TRBV12-4
d_call: .
clone_size: many
cdr3_aa: CASTLLTASNYGYTF
cdr3_nt: TGTGCCAGCACCCTTCTTACAGCCTCTAACTATGGCTACACCTTC

j_call: TRBJ2-3
v_call: TRBV7-8
d_call: .
clone_size: many
cdr3_aa: CASSSTSYTDTQYF
cdr3_nt: TGTGCCAGCAGCTCCACGTCTTACACAGATACGCAGTATTTT

j_call: TRBJ2-5
v_call: TRBV27
d_call: .
clone_size: many
cdr3_aa: CASSRPGQETQYF
cdr3_nt: TGTGCCAGCAGTAGACCGGGACAAGAGACCCAGTACTTC

j_call: TRBJ1-5
v_call: TRBV9
d_call: TRBD1
clone_size: .
cdr3_aa: CASSVGPGQGFEPQHF
cdr3_nt: TGTGCCAGCAGCGTAGGCCCGGGACAGGGGTTTGAGCCCCAGCATTTT

j_call: TRBJ1-1
v_call: TRBV7-9
d_call: .
clone_size: many
cdr3_aa: CASSLKLSGNTEAFF
cdr3_nt: TGTGCCAGCAGCTTAAAGTTAAGTGGGAACACTGAAGCTTTCTTT

j_call: TRBJ2-7
v_call: TRBV20-1
d_call: TRBD2
clone_size: many
cdr3_aa: CSARNYGLAVPYEQYF
cdr3_nt: TGCAGTGCTAGAAATTACGGACTAGCGGTTCCCTACGAGCAGTACTTC

j_call: TRBJ2-2
v_call: TRBV12-5
d_call: .
clone_size: many
cdr3_aa: CASGLVLGGAGELFF
cdr3_nt: TGTGCTAGTGGTTTGGTACTGGGCGGGGCCGGGGAGCTGTTTTTT

j_call: TRBJ2-3
v_call: TRBV5-5
d_call: .
clone_size: few
cdr3_aa: CASSLEIGSVTDTQYF
cdr3_nt: TGTGCCAGCAGCTTGGAGATCGGGTCAGTCACAGATACGCAGTATTTT

j_call: TRBJ2-1
v_call: TRBV5-5
d_call: TRBD2
clone_size: many
cdr3_aa: CASSLVTSGYEQFF
cdr3_nt: TGTGCCAGCAGCTTAGTTACTAGCGGGTATGAGCAGTTCTTC

j_call: TRBJ2-5
v_call: TRBV3-1
d_call: .
clone_size: many
cdr3_aa: CASSQEGTRETQYF
cdr3_nt: TGTGCCAGCAGCCAAGAAGGGACAAGAGAGACCCAGTACTTC

j_call: TRBJ2-7
v_call: TRBV5-1
d_call: .
clone_size: many
cdr3_aa: CASSLFGRGIYEQYF
cdr3_nt: TGCGCCAGCAGCTTGTTCGGCAGGGGTATTTACGAGCAGTACTTC

j_call: TRBJ2-3
v_call: TRBV24-1
d_call: .
clone_size: many
cdr3_aa: CATGSRRVGDTQYF
cdr3_nt: TGTGCCACCGGCTCTCGGAGGGTGGGAGATACGCAGTATTTT

j_call: TRBJ2-1
v_call: TRBV7-3
d_call: TRBD2
clone_size: many
cdr3_aa: CASRPRLAGTHEQFF
cdr3_nt: TGTGCCAGCAGGCCAAGACTAGCGGGGACCCATGAGCAGTTCTTC

j_call: TRBJ2-4
v_call: TRBV12-3/TRBV12-4
d_call: .
clone_size: .
cdr3_aa: CASSRRRGLEWAKNIQYF
cdr3_nt: TGTGCCAGCAGTCGCCGGAGGGGGCTGGAATGGGCCAAAAACATTCAGTACTTC

j_call: TRBJ1-5
v_call: TRBV6-2/TRBV6-3
d_call: .
clone_size: many
cdr3_aa: CASSLNTNQPQHF
cdr3_nt: TGTGCCAGCAGTTTGAACACCAATCAGCCCCAGCATTTT

j_call: TRBJ2-1
v_call: TRBV28
d_call: TRBD2
clone_size: many
cdr3_aa: CASKSGGHNEQFF
cdr3_nt: TGTGCCAGCAAGAGCGGGGGGCACAATGAGCAGTTCTTC

j_call: TRBJ1-5
v_call: TRBV11-2
d_call: .
clone_size: .
cdr3_aa: CASSKGLGADSNQPQHF
cdr3_nt: TGTGCCAGCAGCAAAGGATTAGGGGCAGATAGCAATCAGCCCCAGCATTTT

j_call: TRBJ1-4
v_call: TRBV3-1
d_call: .
clone_size: .
cdr3_aa: CASSIPGAKLFF
cdr3_nt: TGTGCCAGCAGTATCCCGGGGGCGAAACTGTTTTTT

j_call: TRBJ2-1
v_call: TRBV11-1
d_call: .
clone_size: .
cdr3_aa: CASSPLRGPDNEQFF
cdr3_nt: TGTGCCAGCAGCCCCCTTAGGGGCCCGGACAATGAGCAGTTCTTC

j_call: TRBJ2-1
v_call: TRBV30
d_call: TRBD1
clone_size: many
cdr3_aa: CAWSVPPTGANNEQFF
cdr3_nt: TGTGCCTGGAGTGTACCGCCGACAGGGGCGAACAATGAGCAGTTCTTC

j_call: TRBJ1-5
v_call: TRBV2
d_call: TRBD1
clone_size: many
cdr3_aa: CASNPDRGNQPQHF
cdr3_nt: TGTGCCAGCAACCCGGACAGGGGTAATCAGCCCCAGCATTTT

j_call: TRBJ2-7
v_call: TRBV13
d_call: .
clone_size: many
cdr3_aa: CASSLGDTEQYF
cdr3_nt: TGTGCCAGCAGCTTAGGGGACACCGAGCAGTACTTC

j_call: TRBJ2-1
v_call: TRBV27
d_call: .
clone_size: many
cdr3_aa: CASSLSNGRVSEQFF
cdr3_nt: TGTGCCAGCAGTTTATCGAATGGCAGGGTCAGTGAGCAGTTCTTC

j_call: TRBJ2-7
v_call: TRBV27
d_call: .
clone_size: many
cdr3_aa: CASYDSTYEQYF
cdr3_nt: TGTGCCAGCTACGACAGTACCTACGAGCAGTACTTC

j_call: TRBJ1-6
v_call: TRBV3-1
d_call: TRBD1
clone_size: few
cdr3_aa: CASSQEGRTGRDSPLHF
cdr3_nt: TGTGCCAGCAGCCAAGAGGGCCGGACAGGGAGGGATTCACCCCTCCACTTT

j_call: TRBJ2-3
v_call: TRBV6-1
d_call: TRBD1
clone_size: .
cdr3_aa: CASQPGQQAQDTQYF
cdr3_nt: TGTGCCAGCCAACCGGGACAGCAGGCTCAAGATACGCAGTATTTT

j_call: TRBJ1-3
v_call: TRBV30
d_call: .
clone_size: few
cdr3_aa: CAWSPRASGNTIYF
cdr3_nt: TGTGCCTGGTCTCCTAGGGCCTCTGGAAACACCATATATTTT

j_call: TRBJ2-4
v_call: TRBV20-1
d_call: .
clone_size: .
cdr3_aa: CSAISGLDGKNIQYF
cdr3_nt: TGCAGTGCCATTAGCGGACTGGACGGCAAAAACATTCAGTACTTC

j_call: TRBJ2-2
v_call: TRBV3-1
d_call: .
clone_size: .
cdr3_aa: CVSSILRNTGELFF
cdr3_nt: TGTGTCAGCAGCATATTAAGGAATACCGGGGAGCTGTTTTTT

j_call: TRBJ1-1
v_call: TRBV18
d_call: .
clone_size: many
cdr3_aa: CASSPQTEAFF
cdr3_nt: TGTGCCAGCTCACCACAGACTGAAGCTTTCTTT

j_call: TRBJ1-1
v_call: TRBV5-1
d_call: TRBD1
clone_size: many
cdr3_aa: CASSLDRGLRDTEAFF
cdr3_nt: TGCGCCAGCAGCTTGGATAGGGGGCTGAGGGACACTGAAGCTTTCTTT

j_call: TRBJ2-3
v_call: TRBV18
d_call: .
clone_size: many
cdr3_aa: CASSKRDGVTDTQYF
cdr3_nt: TGTGCCAGCTCAAAGAGGGACGGAGTCACAGATACGCAGTATTTT

j_call: TRBJ2-3
v_call: TRBV2
d_call: TRBD1
clone_size: few
cdr3_aa: CTSSYADRVRYF
cdr3_nt: TGTACCAGCAGTTACGCGGACAGGGTACGGTATTTT

j_call: TRBJ1-2
v_call: TRBV9
d_call: .
clone_size: .
cdr3_aa: CASSVGKQGYTF
cdr3_nt: TGTGCCAGCAGCGTAGGTAAACAGGGCTACACCTTC

j_call: TRBJ1-4
v_call: TRBV12-3/TRBV12-4
d_call: .
clone_size: many
cdr3_aa: CASSYTGSSNEKLFF
cdr3_nt: TGTGCCAGCAGTTATACAGGGAGCTCTAATGAAAAACTGTTTTTT

j_call: TRBJ1-1
v_call: TRBV9
d_call: .
clone_size: .
cdr3_aa: CASSGGQGIEAFF
cdr3_nt: TGTGCCAGCAGCGGGGGTCAGGGTATTGAAGCTTTCTTT

j_call: TRBJ1-1
v_call: TRBV5-1
d_call: TRBD1
clone_size: many
cdr3_aa: CASSLFPPDRGGTEAFF
cdr3_nt: TGCGCCAGCAGCTTGTTTCCCCCAGACAGGGGTGGAACTGAAGCTTTCTTT

j_call: TRBJ1-2
v_call: TRBV9
d_call: .
clone_size: .
cdr3_aa: CASSARSTGGYTF
cdr3_nt: TGTGCCAGCAGCGCCCGATCAACAGGCGGCTACACCTTC

j_call: TRBJ2-7
v_call: TRBV10-3
d_call: TRBD1
clone_size: many
cdr3_aa: CAISDRDRAAHEQYF
cdr3_nt: TGTGCCATCAGTGACCGGGACAGGGCAGCCCACGAGCAGTACTTC

j_call: TRBJ2-4
v_call: TRBV6-1
d_call: TRBD1
clone_size: few
cdr3_aa: CASSGTQGTIQYF
cdr3_nt: TGTGCCAGCAGTGGGACACAGGGGACCATTCAGTACTTC